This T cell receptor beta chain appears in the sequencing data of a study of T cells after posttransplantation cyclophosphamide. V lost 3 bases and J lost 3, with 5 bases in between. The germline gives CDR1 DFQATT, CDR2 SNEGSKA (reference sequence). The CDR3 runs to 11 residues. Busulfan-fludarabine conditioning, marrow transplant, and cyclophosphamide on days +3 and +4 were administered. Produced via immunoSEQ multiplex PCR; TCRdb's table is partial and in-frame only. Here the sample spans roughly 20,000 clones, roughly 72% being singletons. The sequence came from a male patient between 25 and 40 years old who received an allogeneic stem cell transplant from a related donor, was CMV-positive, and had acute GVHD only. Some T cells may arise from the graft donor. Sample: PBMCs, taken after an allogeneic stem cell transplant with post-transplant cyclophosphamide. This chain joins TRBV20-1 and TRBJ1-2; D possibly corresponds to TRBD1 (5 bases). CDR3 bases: TGCAGTGCTAGGACAGACTATGGCTACACCTTC. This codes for CSARTDYGYTF.